The next 22 T cell receptor beta chains were all read from a single sample in a study of early T cells in non-severe SARS-CoV-2 infection. TCRdb independently ran MiXCR on the 5' RACE reads; one entry per CDR3 protein. The table records some 48,000 distinct CDR3 sequences, roughly 7.7% of them present only once. The sample was whole blood. The receptors here all came from an adult who was a healthcare worker with PCR-confirmed SARS-CoV-2 infection or an uninfected control (not recorded which).

This clonotype has ten or more counts. This chain connects TRBV9 to TRBJ2-7; 7 bases line up with TRBD1. Germline V lookup: CDR1 SGDLS, CDR2 YYNGEE. J gave up 4 bases and V 5 bases, and 12 bases lay outside the gene matches. This CDR3 is built from 15 residues. The CDR3 nucleotides read TGTGCCAGCAGTCTAGCCGGGACAGAGATATACGAGCAGTACTTC. It is translated as CASSLAGTEIYEQYF.

A note on this clonotype: A much more abundant neighbour one base away suggests this may be a read error. The chain couples TRBV7-2 to TRBJ2-2; D ambiguous. V was trimmed by 5 bases and J by 1 base, leaving 2 bases between them. The CDR3 runs to 12 residues. CDR1 and CDR2 from the germline V gene are SGHTA and FQGNSA. The CDR3, as DNA: TGTGCCAGCAGCATGAACACCGGGGAGCTGTTTTTT. It yields the protein CASSMNTGELFF.

This clonotype was picked up a small number of times. V gene TRBV6-5 combines with J gene TRBJ1-2, with 10 bases identical to TRBD1. The CDR3 contains 16 residues. Germline lookup yields CDR1 MNHEY and CDR2 SVGAGI. Trimming took 2 bases from V and 1 from J; bases not matched to a gene: 4. The CDR3 reads CASSYRGDRGNYGYTF. CDR3 sequence (DNA): TGTGCCAGCAGTTACCGGGGGGACAGGGGTAACTATGGCTACACCTTC.

This clonotype was counted at least ten times. The J gene is TRBJ2-7, the V gene TRBV7-8; D gene uncertain. Per germline, CDR1 SGHVS and CDR2 FQNEAQ. The CDR3 is 14 amino acids. Trimming stripped 3 bases from V and 5 bases from J, with 14 bases between. The CDR3 DNA follows: TGTGCCAGCAGCTTTACATTACCAACTAACGAGCAGTACTTC. Translation gives CASSFTLPTNEQYF.

The sample holds many counts of this clonotype. The chain links TRBV2 to TRBJ2-2, with 9 positions matching TRBD1. CDR3 length: 14 residues. Germline V gene data show CDR1 as SNHLY and CDR2 as FYNNEI. Trimming took 6 bases from V and 5 from J; bases not matched to a gene: 4. The CDR3 sequence is CASRKTGGTGELFF. Here the CDR3 DNA reads TGTGCCAGCAGGAAGACAGGGGGGACCGGGGAGCTGTTTTTT.

This clonotype was counted at least ten times. The chain combines TRBV3-1 with TRBJ1-1, with a possible D match to TRBD1 (5 bases). Germline assignment: CDR1 LGHDT and CDR2 YNNKEL (reference sequence). The CDR3 has 15 residues. Trimming shortened V by 4 bases and J by 4 bases, and 16 bases separated the two germline ends. The CDR3 DNA sequence: TGTGCCAGCAGCCCCCGTGGGAGTAGGGGCACTGAAGCTTTCTTT. Translation: CASSPRGSRGTEAFF. The entire variable domain, with the rest obtained from reference TRBV3-1 and TRBJ1-1, is as follows: DTAVSQTPKYLVTQMGNDKSIKCEQNLGHDTMYWYKQDSKKFLKIMFSYNNKELIINETVPNRFSPKSPDKAHLNLHINSLELGDSAVYFCASSPRGSRGTEAFFGQGTRLTVV.

The chain recombines TRBV18 with TRBJ1-2, with 10 bases lining up with TRBD1. Germline V gene lookup returns CDR1 KGHSH and CDR2 LQKENI. This CDR3 region has 15 residues. The trim removed 4 bases at V and 11 bases at J, leaving 13 bases unmatched. CDR3 nucleotide sequence: TGTGCCAGCTCACAACCACCGAGGACAGGGGGTCATTACACCTTC. It codes for CASSQPPRTGGHYTF.

The chain joins TRBV5-6 to TRBJ2-4; D gene ambiguous. V was shortened by 0 bases and J by 4 bases, with 11 bases between the two germline ends. The germline gives CDR1 SGHDT, CDR2 YYEEEE. CDR3 length: 15 amino acids. This CDR3 reads CASSLGPMWKNIQYF. CDR3 sequence (DNA): TGTGCCAGCAGCTTGGGGCCAATGTGGAAAAACATTCAGTACTTC. The whole variable domain, remainder taken from reference TRBV5-6 and TRBJ2-4, is DAGVTQSPTHLIKTRGQQVTLRCSPKSGHDTVSWYQQALGQGPQFIFQYYEEEERQRGNFPDRFSGHQFPNYSSELNVNALLLGDSALYLCASSLGPMWKNIQYFGAGTRLSVL.

This clonotype was picked up many times. The chain carries TRBV19 and TRBJ2-7; 7 bases map to TRBD1. V dropped 3 bases and J dropped 4; count of bases not matched to a gene: 6. Germline V CDR1 and CDR2: LNHDA, SQIVND (reference sequence). This CDR3 has 14 amino acids. The CDR3, as DNA: TGTGCCAGTAGTATGACAGGGTCAGCGTACGAGCAGTACTTC. The encoded protein is CASSMTGSAYEQYF.

The genes are TRBV7-9 and TRBJ2-3; 7 nucleotides match TRBD2. The V gene's germline CDR1 is SEHNR and CDR2 FQNEAQ (reference sequence). This CDR3 has 16 amino acids. Trimming cost V 1 base and J 6 bases; bases outside gene matches: 10. CDR3 coding DNA: TGTGCCAGCAGCTTAGAAGGGCTAGCGGCGGGTGATACGCAGTATTTT. Translating it yields CASSLEGLAAGDTQYF.

This clonotype was recorded a few times. V gene TRBV7-7 combines with J gene TRBJ2-3; 7 bases agree with TRBD1. This CDR3 is 13 amino acids long. V dropped 5 bases and J dropped 6; count of bases not matched to a gene: 5. Germline V gene lookup returns CDR1 SSHAT and CDR2 FNYEAQ (reference sequence). In DNA form, the CDR3 reads TGTGCCAGCAGCACCTGGACAGGCGATACGCAGTATTTT. It encodes CASSTWTGDTQYF.

This clonotype was counted ten times or more. The V call is TRBV5-1, the J call TRBJ2-3; D tentatively reads TRBD1 or TRBD2 (5 bases each). Trimming took off 3 bases at V and 5 bases at J, with 10 bases between the two ends. From germline, CDR1 is SGHRS and CDR2 YFSETQ. The CDR3 totals 13 residues. This chain's CDR3 is CASSWDQGDTQYF. CDR3 sequence (DNA): TGCGCCAGCAGCTGGGACCAGGGAGATACGCAGTATTTT.

A word on this clonotype: A read error may produce the germline difference seen at one junction end. J is TRBJ2-1 and V is TRBV29-1; 9 nucleotides align to TRBD2. Germline loops: CDR1 SQVTM, CDR2 ANQGSEA. CDR3 length: 14 residues. The DNA of the CDR3 is TGCAGCGTTGAAGGGAGCGGGGGGAGGTATGAGAAGTTCTTC. Translating it yields CSVEGSGGRYEKFF.

J is TRBJ2-7 and V is TRBV20-1; D could derive from TRBD1 or TRBD2 (6 bases each). Germline V lookup: CDR1 DFQATT, CDR2 SNEGSKA (reference sequence). This CDR3 contains 12 residues. Trimming pared 1 base from V and 6 bases from J, leaving 10 bases between. CDR3 DNA sequence: TGCAGTGCTAGAGGACTAGGGGGCGAGCAGTACTTC. It yields the protein CSARGLGGEQYF.

This clonotype appeared many times. This sequence joins TRBV12-3 or TRBV12-4 and TRBJ2-7; 9 bases are a match to TRBD1. The CDR3 runs to 14 residues. V was pared by 4 bases and J by 6 bases, with 7 bases of the junction left unmatched. CDR3 loop: CASSWTGALTEQYF. The CDR3 coding sequence is TGTGCCAGCAGTTGGACAGGGGCTTTGACCGAGCAGTACTTC.

This clonotype has a count of ten or more. The gene calls are TRBV18 and TRBJ2-4; D is perhaps TRBD1 (6 bases). Between the trimmed V and J ends, which lost 0 bases and 5 bases, there was a span of 8 bases. The CDR3 is 14 amino acids. From germline, CDR1 is KGHSH and CDR2 LQKENI. The CDR3 nucleotides read TGTGCCAGCTCACCACCGGACAGAGAAAACATTCAGTACTTC. Translating gives CASSPPDRENIQYF.

The V and J genes are TRBV28 and TRBJ2-7, with no clear D. The CDR3 has 13 amino acids. Germline CDR1 reads MDHEN; CDR2 reads SYDVKM. V was shortened by 3 bases and J by 3 bases, with 9 bases between the two germline ends. For the CDR3, the DNA is TGTGCCAGCAGTTTTCGGCACCTCTACGAGCAGTACTTC. Protein sequence: CASSFRHLYEQYF.

This clonotype was seen repeatedly, ten times or more. V and J are TRBV20-1 and TRBJ2-3; TRBD2 might be the D (6 bases). CDR3 length: 14 residues. Between the trimmed V and J ends, which lost 2 bases and 2 bases, there was a span of 11 bases. Germline lookup yields CDR1 DFQATT and CDR2 SNEGSKA (reference sequence). The CDR3 loop is CSARRGGPTDTQYF. The CDR3 bases are TGCAGTGCTAGAAGGGGAGGCCCCACAGATACGCAGTATTTT.

This clonotype was observed many times. The genes are TRBV20-1 and TRBJ2-3, with a tentative D call TRBD2 (7 bases). Germline values: CDR1 DFQATT, CDR2 SNEGSKA (reference sequence). The CDR3 contains 13 residues. Trimming took off 5 bases at V and 4 bases at J, with 13 bases between the two ends. The CDR3 sequence: CSASAGGPDTQYF. DNA of the CDR3: TGCAGTGCTTCTGCCGGGGGGCCAGATACGCAGTATTTT.

This clonotype was counted ten times or more. The chain uses TRBV18 and TRBJ2-3; possibly TRBD1 for D (6 bases). This CDR3 region has 13 residues. Trimming left V 3 bases short and J 4 bases short, with 8 bases between. Germline CDR1 is KGHSH and CDR2 is LQKENI. CDR3 in DNA: TGTGCCAGCTCACCGGGACAACCAGATACGCAGTATTTT. Protein product: CASSPGQPDTQYF.

In this sample, this clonotype turned up many times. The rearrangement links TRBV14 to TRBJ2-2, with D possibly being TRBD2 (6 bases). Trimming removed 4 bases from V and 4 bases from J, with 13 bases in between. CDR1 and CDR2 from the germline V gene are SGHDN and FVKESK. The CDR3 consists of 15 residues. CDR3 DNA sequence: TGTGCCAGCAGCCCAAGAGGAGGGACCACCGGGGAGCTGTTTTTT. Translation: CASSPRGGTTGELFF.

This clonotype was detected a few times. The J gene is TRBJ2-7, the V gene TRBV11-2, with D perhaps TRBD2 (6 bases). V dropped 2 bases and J dropped 3 bases, with 11 bases sitting between them. The germline V gene has CDR1 SGHAT and CDR2 FQNNGV. CDR3 length: 14 amino acids. The CDR3 DNA follows: TGTGCCAGCAGCTTATGGGACGGGGGCTACGAGCAGTACTTC. Amino acids: CASSLWDGGYEQYF.